This T cell receptor beta chain derives from a study of Graves' ophthalmopathy and Graves' hyperthyroidism. Using RNA transcripts, the TCR beta CDR3 regions were amplified. First-round RT-PCR with HTBI primers preceded a second-round multiplex PCR. TCRdb fed the multiplex PCR reads into MiXCR, producing one record per CDR3 protein. The sample records about 660,000 distinct CDR3 sequences, roughly two fifths being singletons. J was trimmed by 4 bases and V by 5 bases; bases with no gene match: 20. This CDR3 has 19 residues. Enrollment excluded any patients with other autoimmune diseases, uncontrolled infections, pregnancy or lactation. What supplied the PBMCs was approximately 10 ml of fresh peripheral blood.

The rearrangement links TRBV12-3 or TRBV12-4 to TRBJ1-5, with TRBD1 identical over 7 bases. Sequencing was performed on peripheral blood. This sequence was found in an adult man with Graves' ophthalmopathy. The DNA for the CDR3 is TGTGCCAGCAGTGCCCCCGGGACAGCGACCGCCAGTGAAAATCAGCCCCAGCATTTT. It encodes CASSAPGTATASENQPQHF.